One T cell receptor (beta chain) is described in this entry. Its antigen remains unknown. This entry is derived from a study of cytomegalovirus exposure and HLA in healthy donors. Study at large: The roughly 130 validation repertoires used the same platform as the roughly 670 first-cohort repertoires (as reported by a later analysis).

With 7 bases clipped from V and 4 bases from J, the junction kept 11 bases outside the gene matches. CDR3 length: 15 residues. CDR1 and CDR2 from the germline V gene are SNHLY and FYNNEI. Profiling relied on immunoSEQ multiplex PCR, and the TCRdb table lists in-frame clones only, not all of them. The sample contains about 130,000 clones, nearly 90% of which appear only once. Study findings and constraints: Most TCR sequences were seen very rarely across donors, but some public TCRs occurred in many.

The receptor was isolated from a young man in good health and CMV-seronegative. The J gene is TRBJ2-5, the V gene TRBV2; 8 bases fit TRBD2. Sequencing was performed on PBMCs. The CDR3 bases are TGTGCCAGCAATGATTACCGGGGGGGCCCAGAGACCCAGTACTTC. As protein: CASNDYRGGPETQYF.